Listed below are T cell receptor beta chains from one sample, sequenced in a study of siplizumab effects on memory and regulatory T cells. Clones were read by immunoSEQ multiplex PCR, and TCRdb kept only the in-frame ones, dropping some. Seen here are 99,000 or so clones, 90% to 95% observed once, and the top ten hold 0.32%. The sequenced material came from CD4+ T cells sorted from blood. The receptors derive from a human donor in good health. CDR3s include the opening cysteine and the closing phenylalanine or tryptophan. The D gene is left open where the match is weak. Part of the rows lack a size; the others show once, few, many or a class for expanded clones.

>TRBV5-4|NA|NA|TRBJ1-1
TGTGCCAGCAGCCTAAACCAAAAAAACACTGAAGCTTTCTTT
CASSLNQKNTEAFF
>TRBV25-1|once|NA|TRBJ2-3
TGTGCCAGCAGTGAAGAACTAGTCGCGAGCACAGATACGCAGTATTTT
CASSEELVASTDTQYF
>TRBV9|NA|NA|TRBJ1-2
TGTGCCAGCATGCGTGACTATGGCTACACCTTC
CASMRDYGYTF
>TRBV2|NA|TRBD1|TRBJ2-7
TGTGCCAGCAGGGAGACCCCGACAGGGGAGCAGTACTTC
CASRETPTGEQYF
>TRBV7-2|NA|NA|TRBJ2-7
TGTGCCAGCAGCTTAGCCTCCCAGGGGGGAAGCGAGCAGTACTTC
CASSLASQGGSEQYF
>TRBV18|once|TRBD1|TRBJ2-7
TGTGCCAGCTCACGGGGACAGGGTGTATTCTACGAGCAGTACTTC
CASSRGQGVFYEQYF
>TRBV7-9|few|NA|TRBJ1-5
TGTGCCACGGGAAGGGGATCGGAAGATCAGCCCCAGCATTTT
CATGRGSEDQPQHF
>TRBV19|NA|TRBD2|TRBJ2-3
TGTGCCAGTAGCAGTCCTAGCGGGGCTAGCACAGATACGCAGTATTTT
CASSSPSGASTDTQYF
>TRBV5-5|once|NA|TRBJ2-7
TGTGCCAGCAGCGCTGGACAGTTTTCCTACGAGCAGTACTTC
CASSAGQFSYEQYF
>TRBV6-5|once|NA|TRBJ2-5
TGTGCCAGCAGTTCGACGGGGGTAGGGACCCAGTACTTC
CASSSTGVGTQYF
>TRBV2|NA|TRBD1|TRBJ1-1
TGTGCCAGCAGTGGGACAGGGGGCCGGGTCACTGAAGCTTTCTTT
CASSGTGGRVTEAFF
>TRBV6-1|once|NA|TRBJ2-5
TGTGCCAGCAGGGGAGTAGGGCCACAAGAGACCCAGTACTTC
CASRGVGPQETQYF
>TRBV15|NA|NA|TRBJ2-7
TGTGCCACCAGGAGGGGTCCCGAGCAGTACTTC
CATRRGPEQYF
>TRBV19|once|NA|TRBJ2-3
TGTGCCAGTAGTATAGATCAGACGGGGGGCACAGATACGCAGTATTTT
CASSIDQTGGTDTQYF
>TRBV5-6|NA|NA|TRBJ1-2
TGTGCCAGCAGCTTTGGAGACTCAAGGGCGGTTGGCTACACCTTC
CASSFGDSRAVGYTF
>TRBV5-1|NA|NA|TRBJ2-7
TGCGCCAGCAGCTTGGGTGGGGAATCCTACGAGCAGTACTTC
CASSLGGESYEQYF
>TRBV27|NA|NA|TRBJ1-2
TGTGCCAGCAGTTTGAGGAGGGGGGACTATGGCTACACCTTC
CASSLRRGDYGYTF
>TRBV2|NA|NA|TRBJ1-2
TGTGCCAGCAGGGACAGCTATGGCTACACCTTC
CASRDSYGYTF
>TRBV11-3|NA|TRBD1|TRBJ1-2
TGTGCCAGCAGCTTAAGCGGCAGGGGGGATGGCTACACCTTC
CASSLSGRGDGYTF
>TRBV4-1|NA|NA|TRBJ2-7
TGCGCCAGCAGCCAAGAACCTCGGGGCGGCTCCTACGAGCAGTACTTC
CASSQEPRGGSYEQYF
>TRBV6-1|few|NA|TRBJ1-5
TGTGCCAGCAGTGTAACCAGGGGCCAGGGTAGTCAGCCCCAGCATTTT
CASSVTRGQGSQPQHF
>TRBV27|NA|TRBD1|TRBJ1-6
TGTGCCAGCAGGCCGACAGGGGGCAGATCACCCCTCCACTTT
CASRPTGGRSPLHF
>TRBV30|NA|NA|TRBJ1-2
TGTGCCTGGAGTGTCGGCGGGTTCTACACCTTC
CAWSVGGFYTF
>TRBV27|NA|NA|TRBJ1-6
TGTGCCAGCAGTACCCGGGAGGGGGGTGGGTATTCACCCCTCCACTTT
CASSTREGGGYSPLHF
>TRBV5-1|once|TRBD2|TRBJ2-7
TGCGCCAGCAGCCCCGAGGGACTAGCGGGCGGGCAGTACTTC
CASSPEGLAGGQYF
>TRBV30|NA|NA|TRBJ1-6
TGTGCCTGGGATTATAGAAATTCACCCCTCCACTTT
CAWDYRNSPLHF
>TRBV5-1|once|NA|TRBJ1-2
TGCGCCAGCAGCTTAAGGGGGATTAGTAACTATGGCTACACCTTC
CASSLRGISNYGYTF
>TRBV18|NA|TRBD2|TRBJ2-3
TGTGCCAGCGCAACTCAGCGGGGTAGCACAGATACGCAGTATTTT
CASATQRGSTDTQYF
>TRBV27|NA|TRBD1|TRBJ2-7
TGTGCCAGCAGTTTGGGGCCGGGGACAGTGTACGAGCAGTACTTC
CASSLGPGTVYEQYF
>TRBV11-2|NA|TRBD1|TRBJ1-1
TGTGCCAGCAGGCTGACAGGGTCAAGGACTGAAGCTTTCTTT
CASRLTGSRTEAFF
>TRBV5-6|once|TRBD1|TRBJ1-1
TGTGCCAGCAGCTTGGTCTTCAGGGGGCTCGCTGAAGCTTTCTTT
CASSLVFRGLAEAFF
>TRBV5-1|NA|TRBD2|TRBJ2-1
TGCGCCAGCAGCTTGGAAGGCCGGGACGTAGCGGGAGGGCTGGGTGAGCAGTTCTTC
CASSLEGRDVAGGLGEQFF
>TRBV5-1|once|NA|TRBJ2-5
TGCGCCAGCAGCTTTATCCAAGAGACCCAGTACTTC
CASSFIQETQYF
>TRBV30|NA|NA|TRBJ1-5
TGTGCCTGGAGTGTCCGCAGGGGCAATCAGCCCCAGCATTTT
CAWSVRRGNQPQHF
>TRBV11-2|NA|NA|TRBJ2-7
TGTGCCAGCAGCCTACCCGGGGACTTAACCTACGAGCAGTACTTC
CASSLPGDLTYEQYF
>TRBV10-2|NA|TRBD2|TRBJ2-3
TGCGCCAGCAGATCCCTATTAGCGGGAGGCACAGATACGCAGTATTTT
CASRSLLAGGTDTQYF
>TRBV7-9|NA|NA|TRBJ2-1
TGTGCCAGCAGCTCGTTGTACGGTGAGCAGTTCTTC
CASSSLYGEQFF
>TRBV29-1|once|TRBD2|TRBJ2-1
TGCAGCGTCCGAAGCGGGGCTGGCTCCTACAATGAGCAGTTCTTC
CSVRSGAGSYNEQFF
>TRBV5-1|NA|NA|TRBJ2-7
TGCGCCAGCAGCCAAGACAGACCCTACGAGCAGTACTTC
CASSQDRPYEQYF